Sequencing of this T cell receptor beta chain was carried out in a study of blood T cell repertoires in COVID-19. Study summary: The study drew acute and convalescent COVID-19 samples from the United States, Italy and Spain.

Trimming removed 4 bases from V and 6 bases from J; junction bases left unmatched: 7. The germline V gene has CDR1 SGHNT and CDR2 YYREEE (reference sequence). The CDR3 covers 13 residues. Cohorts were determined from participant-reported clinical history. Recovery among Cohort 3 donors was established by two negative PCRs, clearance, or symptom resolution. Study processing details: Amplification with reference gene primers provided the estimates of nucleated cell counts. Clones were read by immunoSEQ multiplex PCR, and TCRdb kept only the in-frame ones, dropping some. V and J calls and clone size follow that table, whereas D and trimming were derived from the DNA. The repertoire holds about 300,000 clones, with roughly 85% as singletons.

What was sequenced was PBMCs or T cells enriched from blood (not recorded which). This TCR came from a woman aged 45-60 years who had recovered from COVID-19. The genes are TRBV5-4 and TRBJ2-7, with 7 bases fitting TRBD1. CDR3 loop: CASSTPTGLEQYF. The CDR3 DNA reads as TGTGCCAGCAGCACCCCGACAGGGCTCGAGCAGTACTTC.